Presented here are 24 T cell receptor beta chains from one specimen sequenced in a study of T-cell memory formation after mild COVID-19. Each CDR3 protein gets one entry after TCRdb re-called the 5' RACE reads with MiXCR. Here the sample spans 350,000 or so distinct CDR3 sequences, 20% to 25% being singletons. The sample consisted of PBMCs or a T cell subset sorted from them (not recorded which). These receptors were taken from a man between 18 and 35 years old who had mild COVID-19 (a few samples of this study predate the infection). Cell type and time point are not known.

The chain has TRBV20-1 and TRBJ1-6; D gene ambiguous. The length of the CDR3 is 15 residues. Per the germline V gene, CDR1 is DFQATT and CDR2 is SNEGSKA (reference sequence). Trimming took off 3 bases at V and 9 bases at J, with 18 bases between the two ends. The CDR3 is CSASPGSRRSSPLHF. The CDR3 nucleotides read TGCAGTGCTAGTCCGGGGTCACGGAGGAGTTCACCCCTCCACTTT.

This clonotype has a handful of counts. The J gene is TRBJ2-2, the V gene TRBV10-2; D is perhaps TRBD2 (5 bases). Germline V gene sequence: CDR1 WSHSY, CDR2 SAAADI. The V end lost 5 bases, the J end lost 7 bases, and 11 bases lay between the germline ends. This CDR3 comprises 13 residues. DNA of the CDR3: TGCGCCAGCAGTCGGCGGGCCGACGGGGAGCTGTTTTTT. Translated, it gives CASSRRADGELFF.

This clonotype turned up a few times. This chain joins TRBV7-2 and TRBJ1-4, with TRBD1 identical over 10 bases. Germline lookup yields CDR1 SGHTA and CDR2 FQGNSA. This CDR3 is built from 15 residues. V trimming: 6 bases; J trimming: 8 bases; junction bases outside the gene matches: 9. The CDR3 loop is CASSPERTGGEKLFF. The CDR3 DNA follows: TGTGCCAGCAGTCCAGAGCGGACAGGGGGGGAAAAACTGTTTTTT.

The chain uses TRBV3-1 and TRBJ2-1; tentatively, D is TRBD2 (6 bases). V was trimmed by 1 base and J by 5 bases, leaving 15 bases between them. This CDR3 spans 16 amino acids. Germline CDR1 LGHDT, CDR2 YNNKEL (reference sequence). The chain's CDR3 is CASSQARGGAHNEQFF. CDR3 sequence (DNA): TGTGCCAGCAGCCAAGCAAGGGGAGGTGCCCACAATGAGCAGTTCTTC.

This chain links TRBV5-1 with TRBJ1-1, with 8 nucleotides matching TRBD1. V shed 3 bases, J shed 5 bases, and the junction held 9 bases outside the gene matches. Germline loops: CDR1 SGHRS, CDR2 YFSETQ. There are 15 residues in the CDR3. The CDR3 region has the DNA TGCGCCAGCAGCTACGGACAGGGTGTGTGGACTGAAGCTTTCTTT. As protein: CASSYGQGVWTEAFF.

The genes are TRBV29-1 and TRBJ1-1, with 7 bases that match TRBD1. Unmatched junction bases numbered 5, after V lost 6 bases and J lost 4 bases. Germline assignment: CDR1 SQVTM and CDR2 ANQGSEA. The CDR3 runs 12 residues. CDR3 sequence (DNA): TGCAGCGTCGACAGGGAGGTCACTGAAGCTTTCTTT. Translating gives CSVDREVTEAFF.

The J gene is TRBJ1-1, the V gene TRBV15; D uncertain. V dropped 3 bases and J dropped 2 bases, with 4 bases sitting between them. From germline, CDR1 is LNHNV and CDR2 YYDKDF (reference sequence). The CDR3 loop spans 12 amino acids. The CDR3 region has the DNA TGTGCCACCAGCAGCGTAAACACTGAAGCTTTCTTT. Its protein product is CATSSVNTEAFF.

This clonotype was detected only a few times. This chain uses TRBV19 with TRBJ1-4; possible D gene TRBD1, 5 bases. The germline CDR1 and CDR2 sequences are LNHDA and SQIVND (reference sequence). V gave up 5 bases and J gave up 8 bases, with 21 bases separating them. The CDR3 sequence is 16 residues long. In DNA form, the CDR3 reads TGTGCCAGTAGTCCCACCCGACAGTCCGGTCGAGAAAAACTGTTTTTT. Its protein is CASSPTRQSGREKLFF.

This clonotype was seen a few times. This CDR3 reads CASSAGLRSYNSPLHF. The CDR3, as DNA: TGCGCCAGCAGCGCCGGACTCCGGTCCTATAATTCACCCCTCCACTTT. This chain uses TRBV5-1 with TRBJ1-6; D is unresolved. Trimming pared 4 bases from V and 1 base from J, leaving 12 bases between. The germline gives CDR1 SGHRS, CDR2 YFSETQ. This CDR3 contains 16 residues. The full variable domain, in which reference TRBV5-1 and TRBJ1-6 provide the parts outside the CDR3, is KAGVTQTPRYLIKTRGQQVTLSCSPISGHRSVSWYQQTPGQGLQFLFEYFSETQRNKGNFPGRFSGRQFSNSRSEMNVSTLELGDSALYLCASSAGLRSYNSPLHFGNGTRLTVT.

This clonotype has only a few counts. CDR3 loop: CASSLVVAGVTGELFF. In DNA form, the CDR3 reads TGTGCCAGCAGCTTAGTGGTAGCGGGGGTGACCGGGGAGCTGTTTTTT. The chain employs TRBV7-6 and TRBJ2-2; 9 bases are a match to TRBD2. The CDR3 consists of 16 residues. The V segment lost 1 base and the J segment 5 bases; nucleotides outside the gene matches: 5. CDR1 is SGHVS, CDR2 FNYEAQ, per germline. The full variable domain, completed using reference TRBV7-6 and TRBJ2-2, is GAGVSQSPRYKVTKRGQDVALRCDPISGHVSLYWYRQALGQGPEFLTYFNYEAQQDKSGLPNDRFSAERPEGSISTLTIQRTEQRDSAMYRCASSLVVAGVTGELFFGEGSRLTVL.

The chain links TRBV5-1 to TRBJ2-2; a weak D match, TRBD1 (6 bases). V shed 6 bases and J shed 8 bases, with 20 bases lying between them. The CDR3 extends over 15 amino acids. Germline CDR1 SGHRS, CDR2 YFSETQ. The CDR3 reads CASTPFPQGTGELFF. The CDR3 DNA reads TGCGCCAGCACCCCGTTCCCCCAGGGGACAGGGGAGCTGTTTTTT.

This clonotype showed up just a few times. The chain combines TRBV5-1 with TRBJ1-6; D ambiguous. Per the germline V gene, CDR1 is SGHRS and CDR2 is YFSETQ. Trimming cost V 4 bases and J 7 bases, with 9 bases left between them. The CDR3 runs to 13 residues. In DNA form, the CDR3 reads TGCGCCAGCAGCAAGACCTTAAATTCACCCCTCCACTTT. Its protein product is CASSKTLNSPLHF. Looking up the rest from reference TRBV5-1 and TRBJ1-6 gives the full variable domain: KAGVTQTPRYLIKTRGQQVTLSCSPISGHRSVSWYQQTPGQGLQFLFEYFSETQRNKGNFPGRFSGRQFSNSRSEMNVSTLELGDSALYLCASSKTLNSPLHFGNGTRLTVT.

This clonotype was observed once. The rearrangement uses TRBV5-4 and TRBJ2-7; TRBD1 matches at 11 bases. Per germline, CDR1 SGHNT and CDR2 YYREEE (reference sequence). Trimming removed 4 bases from V and 7 bases from J; junction bases left unmatched: 4. The CDR3 length is 13 residues. The CDR3 loop is CASSTDRGREQYF. In DNA form, the CDR3 reads TGTGCCAGCAGCACGGACAGGGGGCGGGAGCAGTACTTC.

This clonotype has a count of ten or more. V gene TRBV4-3 combines with J gene TRBJ2-1; 9 bases fit TRBD1. CDR3 size: 15 residues. V lost 0 bases and J lost 8; bases outside the gene matches: 5. CDR1 and CDR2 (germline): LGHNA, YSLEER. Here the CDR3 reads CASSQDDRGIDEQFF. Written as DNA, the CDR3 is TGCGCCAGCAGCCAAGATGACAGGGGGATCGATGAGCAGTTCTTC.

The chain joins TRBV7-8 to TRBJ2-7; 7 bases agree with TRBD2. J lost 7 bases, V lost 0 bases, and 6 bases had no gene match. The CDR3 length is 14 residues. In germline, CDR1 is SGHVS, CDR2 FQNEAQ. DNA for the CDR3: TGTGCCAGCAGCTTAGCGATAGTTAGCGGGGAGCAGTACGTC. Its protein is CASSLAIVSGEQYV.

This clonotype was counted a few times. A junction boundary mismatches the germline segment, possibly from a read error. The chain links TRBV6-6 to TRBJ1-6, with unresolved D. CDR3 length: 18 amino acids. Looked up from germline, CDR1 is MNHNY and CDR2 is SVGAGI (reference sequence). CDR3 protein: CASSYSPGQDPDNSPLHF. CDR3 sequence (DNA): TGTGCCAGCAGCTACTCTCCGGGCCAAGACCCGGACAATTCACCCCTCCACTTT.

There are a few counts of this clonotype. The chain employs TRBV2 and TRBJ1-1; possible D gene TRBD1, 5 bases. The CDR3 totals 13 residues. Germline loops: CDR1 SNHLY, CDR2 FYNNEI. The V and J ends lost 0 bases and 5 bases respectively, with 7 bases between them. The CDR3 loop reads CASSEARTTEAFF. CDR3 DNA sequence: TGTGCCAGCAGTGAAGCGAGGACAACTGAAGCTTTCTTT.

This sequence joins TRBV10-3 and TRBJ2-3; 10 positions agree with TRBD1. Germline V CDR1 and CDR2: ENHRY, SYGVKD. The CDR3 contains 14 residues. V was pared by 5 bases and J by 3 bases, with 2 bases of the junction left unmatched. The CDR3: CAISRDRGTDTQYF. CDR3 nucleotides: TGTGCCATCAGTCGGGACAGGGGAACAGATACGCAGTATTTT.

The sample holds a few counts of this clonotype. The CDR3 coding sequence is TGTGCCAGCAGCAACTCCCAGGGGGCGCTTCCCTCCTACGAGCAGTACTTC. Translating gives CASSNSQGALPSYEQYF. The chain uses TRBV4-2 and TRBJ2-7; 8 nucleotides line up with TRBD1. CDR3 size: 17 residues. Per the germline V gene, CDR1 is LGHNA and CDR2 is YNFKEQ. With 5 bases clipped from V and 0 bases from J, the junction kept 12 bases outside the gene matches.

The chain joins TRBV12-2 to TRBJ1-6. TRBV12-2 is a pseudogene segment. The CDR3 totals 13 residues. The CDR3 DNA follows: TGTGCAAGTCGCTCGAGGCGTGCGTGGACCCTCCACTTT. Its translation is CASRSRRAWTLHF.

This clonotype appeared once. The rearrangement uses TRBV15 and TRBJ1-2; D is possibly TRBD1 (5 bases). The CDR3 contains 14 residues. The germline V gene encodes CDR1 LNHNV and CDR2 YYDKDF (reference sequence). The V end lost 0 bases, the J end lost 7 bases, and 12 bases lay between the germline ends. The DNA for the CDR3 is TGTGCCACCAGCAGAGATCGCGGGGCGGGTGGCTACACCTTC. Translated, it gives CATSRDRGAGGYTF. The full variable domain, completed using reference TRBV15 and TRBJ1-2, is DAMVIQNPRYQVTQFGKPVTLSCSQTLNHNVMYWYQQKSSQAPKLLFHYYDKDFNNEADTPDNFQSRRPNTSFCFLDIRSPGLGDTAMYLCATSRDRGAGGYTFGSGTRLTVV.

CDR3 bases: TGTGCCAGCATGCGGGACAGAGGGCGCACAGATACGCAGTATTTT. Its protein product is CASMRDRGRTDTQYF. This chain uses TRBV6-5 with TRBJ2-3; a weak D match, TRBD1 (7 bases). Germline loops: CDR1 MNHEY, CDR2 SVGAGI. The CDR3 has 15 residues. V lost 7 bases and J 1 base, leaving 15 bases between the germline ends.

V and J are TRBV5-1 and TRBJ1-2; tentative D call: TRBD1 (5 bases). The V end lost 4 bases, the J end lost 6 bases, and 16 bases lay between the germline ends. CDR3 length: 14 residues. In germline, CDR1 is SGHRS, CDR2 YFSETQ. CDR3 sequence reads: CASSPILGTNGYTF. The DNA for the CDR3 is TGCGCCAGCAGCCCGATCTTGGGGACGAATGGCTACACCTTC.

There are a few counts of this clonotype. This rearrangement joins TRBV5-1 to TRBJ2-2; D unresolved. V lost 4 bases and J 7 bases, leaving 14 bases between the germline ends. The CDR3 extends over 14 amino acids. The germline V gene has CDR1 SGHRS and CDR2 YFSETQ. For the CDR3, the DNA is TGCGCCAGCAGCCCTTCGAGAGAAGACGGGGAGCTGTTTTTT. Protein sequence: CASSPSREDGELFF. Looking up the rest from reference TRBV5-1 and TRBJ2-2 gives the full variable domain: KAGVTQTPRYLIKTRGQQVTLSCSPISGHRSVSWYQQTPGQGLQFLFEYFSETQRNKGNFPGRFSGRQFSNSRSEMNVSTLELGDSALYLCASSPSREDGELFFGEGSRLTVL.